Shown below are 22 T cell receptor beta chains from a single sample sequenced in a study of OX40 agonist ivuxolimab in advanced cancers. Preparation of the library involved the immunoSEQ multiplex PCR assay. The table comes from immuneACCESS by way of TCRdb, which keeps in-frame sequences with V and J called. Part of the clones is missing from these tables; in studies checked, under half for an unresolved V gene and the rest for unknown reasons. Here the sample has 50,000 to 65,000 clones; 80% to 95% occur a single time. The ten most abundant clones make up about 25% of the sample. Sequencing used CD4+ or CD8+ T cells sorted from blood, obtained in a trial of the OX40 agonist ivuxolimab. These receptors came from an adult with an advanced solid tumor such as melanoma, head and neck, liver or kidney cancer.

This sequence joins TRBV12-5 and TRBJ1-4; D is unresolved. The CDR3 contains 15 residues. CDR1 is LGHNT, CDR2 FRNRAP, per germline. Trimming cost V 0 bases and J 10 bases, with 15 bases left between them. The CDR3 sequence: CASGLVGDGRGKLFF. Here the CDR3 DNA reads TGTGCTAGTGGTTTGGTAGGTGACGGGCGGGGAAAACTGTTTTTT.

The rearrangement links TRBV5-3 to TRBJ2-5; perhaps TRBD2 as D (6 bases). TRBV5-3 is given ORF status, its function remaining uncertain. This CDR3 contains 15 residues. V was trimmed by 6 bases and J by 1 base, leaving 16 bases between them. CDR3 protein: CARIVGGGVQETQYF. CDR3 in DNA: TGTGCCAGAATCGTCGGGGGTGGGGTCCAAGAGACCCAGTACTTC.

J is TRBJ2-7 and V is TRBV2; D assignment may be TRBD1 or TRBD2 (5 bases each). CDR3 size: 13 residues. V shed 4 bases and J shed 1 base, with 8 bases lying between them. Germline CDR1 is SNHLY and CDR2 is FYNNEI. CDR3 in DNA: TGTGCCAGCAGTGGGGACGTGTCCTACGAGCAGTACTTC. The encoded protein is CASSGDVSYEQYF.

The rearrangement links TRBV5-4 to TRBJ2-3; D unresolved. V gave up 2 bases and J gave up 5 bases, with 15 bases separating them. The CDR3 has 15 residues. Germline-derived CDR1 and CDR2 are SGHNT and YYREEE (reference sequence). This CDR3 reads CASSFNYRPQDTQYF. In DNA, the CDR3 is TGTGCCAGCAGCTTCAACTATCGACCACAAGATACGCAGTATTTT. Looking up the rest from reference TRBV5-4 and TRBJ2-3 gives the full variable domain: ETGVTQSPTHLIKTRGQQVTLRCSSQSGHNTVSWYQQALGQGPQFIFQYYREEENGRGNFPPRFSGLQFPNYSSELNVNALELDDSALYLCASSFNYRPQDTQYFGPGTRLTVL.

The rearrangement uses TRBV19 and TRBJ2-7; D unclear. V dropped 1 base and J dropped 3 bases, with 7 bases sitting between them. CDR1 and CDR2 from the germline V gene are LNHDA and SQIVND (reference sequence). The CDR3 contains 13 residues. The CDR3 spells CASSIGRNYEQYF. The CDR3 DNA follows: TGTGCCAGTAGTATAGGGCGGAACTACGAGCAGTACTTC.

The chain couples TRBV30 to TRBJ2-4, with D possibly TRBD1 on 5 matching bases. Trimming cost V 0 bases and J 0 bases, with 15 bases left between them. Per the germline V gene, CDR1 is GTSNPN and CDR2 is SVGIG (reference sequence). The CDR3 length is 17 residues. Here the CDR3 DNA reads TGTGCCTGGAGTGTGGGGCTAGGAGAGATAGCCAAAAACATTCAGTACTTC. It yields the protein CAWSVGLGEIAKNIQYF.

The V and J genes are TRBV19 and TRBJ1-2; possibly TRBD1 for D (5 bases). Germline loops: CDR1 LNHDA, CDR2 SQIVND (reference sequence). This CDR3 spans 14 amino acids. V shed 5 bases and J shed 4 bases, with 14 bases lying between them. DNA for the CDR3: TGTGCCAGTAGTGAACTTGGGGGAGGCTATGGCTACACCTTC. Residues: CASSELGGGYGYTF.

The V gene is TRBV27, the J gene TRBJ1-2; 7 bases agree with TRBD1. V shed 4 bases, J shed 3 bases, and the junction held 2 bases outside the gene matches. This CDR3 comprises 13 residues. Germline V gene sequence: CDR1 MNHEY, CDR2 SMNVEV (reference sequence). The CDR3 nucleotides read TGTGCCAGCAGTTCGGGACAGCACTATGGCTACACCTTC. It codes for CASSSGQHYGYTF.

This sequence joins TRBV7-2 and TRBJ2-1; tentative D call: TRBD2 (6 bases). Germline V gives CDR1 SGHTA, CDR2 FQGNSA. There are 16 residues in the CDR3. The V end lost 3 bases, the J end lost 8 bases, and 20 bases lay between the germline ends. DNA of the CDR3: TGTGCCAGCAGCTTCCGGAGGGTTGTCGGGAGCGATGAGCAGTTCTTC. Protein product: CASSFRRVVGSDEQFF. Together with reference TRBV7-2 and TRBJ2-1, the CDR3 gives the full variable domain: GAGVSQSPSNKVTEKGKDVELRCDPISGHTALYWYRQSLGQGLEFLIYFQGNSAPDKSGLPSDRFSAERTGGSVSTLTIQRTQQEDSAVYLCASSFRRVVGSDEQFFGPGTRLTVL.

The chain is built from TRBV9 and TRBJ2-5; D might be TRBD1 (5 bases). This CDR3 has 16 amino acids. Per the germline V gene, CDR1 is SGDLS and CDR2 is YYNGEE. The V end lost 2 bases, the J end lost 4 bases, and 18 bases lay between the germline ends. CDR3 nucleotide sequence: TGTGCCAGCAGCGTTAACGGATTGACAGCCCGAGAGACCCAGTACTTC. Its protein is CASSVNGLTARETQYF.

This clone was recorded once. The J gene is TRBJ1-1, the V gene TRBV10-2; D is unclear. The CDR3 loop spans 12 amino acids. Looked up from germline, CDR1 is WSHSY and CDR2 is SAAADI. V gave up 0 bases and J gave up 1 base, with 0 bases separating them. CDR3 sequence reads: CASSESNTEAFF. The CDR3, as DNA: TGCGCCAGCAGTGAGTCGAACACTGAAGCTTTCTTT.

This clone appeared a single time. The V gene is TRBV5-8, the J gene TRBJ2-3, with 8 bases that match TRBD2. CDR1 is SGHTS and CDR2 is YDEGEE in the germline V gene. CDR3 size: 15 residues. The J segment lost 4 bases and the V segment lost 0 bases, leaving 4 bases of the junction unmatched. In nucleotides, the CDR3 is TGTGCCAGCAGCTTGGCCAGCGGGAGTGCAGATACGCAGTATTTT. Translation: CASSLASGSADTQYF.

The chain has TRBV4-1 and TRBJ2-4; D remains unclear. The CDR3 covers 15 residues. Trimming removed 1 base from V and 7 bases from J, with 14 bases in between. CDR1 is MGHRA, CDR2 YSYEKL, per germline. For the CDR3, the DNA is TGCGCCAGCAGCCAAGGTCCAGCAGAGAGGAACATTCAGTACTTC. It is translated as CASSQGPAERNIQYF.

By sample fraction, this clone is medium-sized (0.01 to 0.1%). V usage is TRBV6-6 and J usage is TRBJ2-7; D call uncertain. This CDR3 contains 13 residues. V gave up 0 bases and J gave up 4 bases, with 7 bases separating them. The germline gives CDR1 MNHNY, CDR2 SVGAGI (reference sequence). CDR3 coding DNA: TGTGCCAGCAGTTACTCCTCTTATTACGAGCAGTACTTC. Amino acids: CASSYSSYYEQYF.

This chain connects TRBV28 to TRBJ2-1, with 8 bases identical to TRBD2. After removal of 5 bases from V and 6 bases from J, the junction contained 9 bases not matched to a gene. The CDR3 spans 15 residues. From germline, CDR1 is MDHEN and CDR2 SYDVKM. CDR3: CASSRRGAPLNEQFF. The DNA of the CDR3 is TGTGCCAGCAGTCGGCGGGGGGCCCCTCTCAATGAGCAGTTCTTC.

The genes are TRBV7-9 and TRBJ2-2, with D unclear. The CDR3 extends over 14 amino acids. The germline CDR1 and CDR2 sequences are SEHNR and FQNEAQ (reference sequence). Between the trimmed V and J ends, which lost 0 bases and 5 bases, there was a span of 7 bases. In DNA, the CDR3 is TGTGCCAGCAGCTTAGCGCACAAGACCGGGGAGCTGTTTTTT. Translating it yields CASSLAHKTGELFF.

The chain uses TRBV28 and TRBJ1-5; tentative D call: TRBD1 (6 bases). This CDR3 has 16 amino acids. Germline V CDR1 and CDR2: MDHEN, SYDVKM. V dropped 6 bases and J dropped 6 bases, with 21 bases sitting between them. This CDR3 reads CASSPHTGAVGQPQHF. Here the CDR3 DNA reads TGTGCCAGCAGCCCCCACACGGGGGCCGTAGGTCAGCCCCAGCATTTT.

Note on this clone: The same CDR3 is also encoded by other DNA sequences in this sample. This rearrangement joins TRBV7-9 to TRBJ2-7, with 14 bases matching TRBD2. The CDR3 has 15 amino acids. CDR1 and CDR2 from the germline V gene are SEHNR and FQNEAQ (reference sequence). Trimming cost V 5 bases and J 4 bases; bases outside gene matches: 4. The CDR3 bases are TGTGCCAGCAGCCTAGGGACTAGCGGGAGTTACGAGCAGTACTTC. Its protein is CASSLGTSGSYEQYF.

The chain employs TRBV28 and TRBJ1-5; D uncertain. CDR1 MDHEN and CDR2 SYDVKM come from the germline V gene. The CDR3 has 14 residues. V lost 7 bases, J lost 7 bases, and 17 bases lay in between. CDR3 coding DNA: TGTGCCAGCACCAACCCCTGGACGGGGCAGCCCCAGCATTTT. Translated, it gives CASTNPWTGQPQHF.

The chain links TRBV19 to TRBJ2-1, with D possibly being TRBD2 (6 bases). The CDR3 length is 13 residues. Trimming removed 3 bases at V and 8 bases at J, with 11 bases between. Germline CDR1 reads LNHDA; CDR2 reads SQIVND (reference sequence). The CDR3 here is CASSIFAGYEQFF. CDR3 DNA sequence: TGTGCCAGTAGTATTTTCGCGGGATATGAGCAGTTCTTC.

This chain joins TRBV6-4 and TRBJ2-5; perhaps TRBD1 as D (6 bases). Per germline, CDR1 MRHNA and CDR2 SNTAGT. This CDR3 comprises 16 residues. V lost 0 bases to trimming and J lost 3 bases, with 14 bases between them. Here the CDR3 reads CASSDSLGTREETQYF. The CDR3 DNA sequence: TGTGCCAGCAGTGACTCGTTGGGGACACGAGAAGAGACCCAGTACTTC.

This rearrangement joins TRBV28 to TRBJ2-7, with D unclear. The CDR3 contains 14 residues. V lost 7 bases, J lost 7 bases, and 20 bases lay in between. CDR1 is MDHEN, CDR2 SYDVKM, per germline. Here the CDR3 reads CASTPSSSLLEQYF. DNA of the CDR3: TGTGCCAGCACCCCTTCATCCAGCCTGCTAGAGCAGTACTTC.